Listed below are T cell receptor beta chains from one sample, sequenced in a study of OX40 agonist ivuxolimab in advanced cancers. The protocol was immunoSEQ multiplex PCR, while the TCRdb copy is restricted to in-frame clones and leaves out a portion. The sample lists approximately 50,000 clones, around four fifths seen once, with 3% to 4.5% in the top ten. The source material was CD4+ or CD8+ T cells sorted from blood, sampled in a trial of the OX40 agonist ivuxolimab. These TCRs come from an adult with an advanced solid tumor such as melanoma, head and neck, liver or kidney cancer. Both conserved end residues are part of each CDR3. The D gene is left open where the match is weak. Size values are once, few and many counts, or a class for expanded clones, and some rows have none.

>TRBV2|TRBJ1-1|NA|TRBD1
CASRDDRDTEAFF
TGTGCCAGCAGAGACGACAGGGACACTGAAGCTTTCTTT
>TRBV7-9|TRBJ1-2|NA|NA
CASSPSGGLDYGYTF
TGTGCCAGCAGCCCCTCGGGGGGGTTGGACTATGGCTACACCTTC
>TRBV11-2|TRBJ2-3|NA|TRBD2
CASSPQRGSTDTQYF
TGTGCCAGCAGCCCCCAGCGGGGGAGCACAGATACGCAGTATTTT
>TRBV5-1|TRBJ1-3|NA|NA
CASSTAGELNTIYF
TGCGCCAGCAGCACAGCAGGGGAACTAAACACCATATATTTT
>TRBV9|TRBJ1-5|NA|NA
CASSVAEHQPQHF
TGTGCCAGCAGCGTAGCAGAACATCAGCCCCAGCATTTT
>TRBV6-6|TRBJ1-2|NA|NA
CASSPGLANYGYTF
TGTGCCAGCAGTCCAGGGTTAGCTAACTATGGCTACACCTTC
>TRBV4-3|TRBJ1-2|NA|TRBD1
CASSQRTLGQDYGYTF
TGCGCCAGCAGCCAAAGGACCTTGGGACAGGACTATGGCTACACCTTC
>TRBV30|TRBJ2-7|NA|TRBD2
CACALAGGYEQYF
TGTGCCTGTGCTCTAGCGGGGGGCTACGAGCAGTACTTC
>TRBV28|TRBJ2-7|NA|NA
CASGYEQYF
TGTGCCAGCGGATACGAGCAGTACTTC
>TRBV6-6|TRBJ2-7|NA|NA
CASSYGRRPPYEQYF
TGTGCCAGCAGTTACGGTCGCCGACCACCCTACGAGCAGTACTTC
>TRBV7-9|TRBJ1-2|NA|TRBD1
CASRHGTGGAYGYTF
TGTGCCAGCAGACACGGGACAGGGGGCGCATATGGCTACACCTTC
>TRBV10-3|TRBJ2-7|NA|TRBD1
CASKGTGGYEQYF
TGTGCCAGCAAAGGGACAGGGGGTTACGAGCAGTACTTC
>TRBV18|TRBJ2-3|NA|TRBD2
CASSPRTSGGKDTQYF
TGTGCCAGCTCACCCCGGACTAGCGGGGGAAAAGATACGCAGTATTTT
>TRBV2|TRBJ2-3|NA|NA
CASSEGGGPDTQYF
TGTGCCAGCAGTGAGGGAGGGGGGCCAGATACGCAGTATTTT
>TRBV25-1|TRBJ2-5|NA|TRBD2
CASSELGGTTDQETQYF
TGTGCCAGCAGTGAATTGGGAGGGACCACGGACCAAGAGACCCAGTACTTC
>TRBV7-2|TRBJ2-3|NA|NA
CASSPGGRSTDTQYF
TGTGCCAGCAGCCCCGGGGGAAGGAGCACAGATACGCAGTATTTT
>TRBV4-3|TRBJ1-5|NA|NA
CASSQRPGDHQPQHF
TGCGCCAGCAGCCAACGGCCGGGGGACCATCAGCCCCAGCATTTT
>TRBV6-6|TRBJ1-5|few|TRBD1
CASSRGTGDQPQHF
TGTGCCAGCAGCCGAGGGACAGGGGATCAGCCCCAGCATTTT
>TRBV5-4|TRBJ2-1|once|NA
CASSLDPGATAGEQFF
TGTGCCAGCAGCTTGGACCCCGGGGCCACCGCGGGTGAGCAGTTCTTC
>TRBV5-4|TRBJ1-3|NA|NA
CASSPDRRGNTIYF
TGTGCCAGCAGCCCCGACAGGAGAGGAAACACCATATATTTT
>TRBV4-2|TRBJ1-2|NA|NA
CASSQVYGVVANYGYTF
TGTGCCAGCAGCCAAGTTTATGGGGTGGTGGCTAACTATGGCTACACCTTC
>TRBV7-2|TRBJ2-5|NA|NA
CASSLAPQGGETQYF
TGTGCCAGCAGCTTAGCGCCACAGGGAGGAGAGACCCAGTACTTC
>TRBV18|TRBJ2-5|NA|NA
CASSVGETRETQYF
TGTGCCAGCTCCGTGGGGGAGACTAGGGAGACCCAGTACTTC
>TRBV7-8|TRBJ1-5|once|NA
CASSSGIGGQPQHF
TGTGCCAGCAGCTCCGGGATCGGGGGTCAGCCCCAGCATTTT
>TRBV5-1|TRBJ1-2|NA|NA
CASSLGDGNYGYTF
TGCGCCAGCAGCCTGGGCGACGGAAACTATGGCTACACCTTC
>TRBV5-1|TRBJ2-3|NA|TRBD1
CASSIGQGASDTQYF
TGCGCCAGCAGCATTGGACAGGGGGCCTCAGATACGCAGTATTTT
>TRBV6-1|TRBJ2-5|few|NA
CASSESATQYF
TGTGCCAGCAGTGAGTCAGCGACCCAGTACTTC
>TRBV14|TRBJ2-3|NA|NA
CASSTRGGPDTQYF
TGTGCCAGCAGCACAAGGGGGGGCCCAGATACGCAGTATTTT
>TRBV14|TRBJ1-1|NA|TRBD1
CASSQGQGYTEAFF
TGTGCCAGCAGCCAGGGACAGGGTTACACTGAAGCTTTCTTT
>TRBV5-8|TRBJ1-5|NA|NA
CAGSVDPNQPQHF
TGTGCCGGGTCAGTCGACCCCAATCAGCCCCAGCATTTT
>TRBV28|TRBJ1-1|NA|NA
CASSQLHAEAFF
TGTGCCAGCAGTCAGTTGCACGCTGAAGCTTTCTTT
>TRBV6-1|TRBJ2-5|once|NA
CASKRGFQETQYF
TGTGCCAGCAAAAGGGGTTTTCAAGAGACCCAGTACTTC
>TRBV30|TRBJ2-5|NA|TRBD2
CALEGTSGGARETQYF
TGTGCCCTTGAGGGAACTAGCGGGGGGGCTCGGGAGACCCAGTACTTC
>TRBV5-5|TRBJ1-5|NA|NA
CASSLEARSYSNQPQHF
TGTGCCAGCAGCTTGGAAGCCCGCAGTTATAGCAATCAGCCCCAGCATTTT
>TRBV30|TRBJ1-6|NA|NA
CAWKGGTYNSPLHF
TGTGCCTGGAAAGGGGGTACCTATAATTCACCCCTCCACTTT
>TRBV27|TRBJ1-2|NA|NA
CASSLSRTNYGYTF
TGTGCCAGCAGTTTAAGCAGGACAAACTATGGCTACACCTTC
>TRBV28|TRBJ2-3|NA|TRBD1
CASIPFGQGALVDTQYF
TGTGCCAGCATCCCATTCGGACAGGGGGCTCTTGTAGATACGCAGTATTTT
>TRBV19|TRBJ2-6|NA|TRBD1
CARGLPDRGSSGANVLTF
TGTGCCAGGGGGCTACCAGACAGGGGAAGCTCTGGGGCCAACGTCCTGACTTTC
>TRBV28|TRBJ2-7|NA|NA
CASSFRPEGRYF
TGTGCCAGCAGTTTCAGACCGGAAGGGCGGTACTTC
>TRBV7-9|TRBJ1-3|NA|TRBD1
CASSYTRQGWAGNTIYF
TGTGCCAGCAGCTATACCAGACAGGGATGGGCTGGAAACACCATATATTTT
>TRBV7-2|TRBJ1-2|NA|NA
CASSLIWDSGYTF
TGTGCCAGCAGCTTAATTTGGGATTCTGGCTACACCTTC
>TRBV4-3|TRBJ1-1|few|NA
CASSQHAGSNTEAFF
TGCGCCAGCAGCCAACACGCAGGTTCGAACACTGAAGCTTTCTTT
>TRBV19|TRBJ2-1|NA|TRBD2
CASSVFKGGGAAYNEQFF
TGTGCCAGTAGCGTTTTCAAAGGCGGGGGGGCTGCCTACAATGAGCAGTTCTTC
>TRBV5-1|TRBJ2-3|NA|TRBD2
CASSIPSSGGGREDTQYF
TGCGCCAGCAGCATTCCGTCAAGCGGGGGGGGCCGGGAAGATACGCAGTATTTT
>TRBV5-4|TRBJ2-6|NA|TRBD1
CASSSARGSGSGANVLTF
TGTGCCAGCAGCTCTGCCAGGGGGTCAGGATCTGGGGCCAACGTCCTGACTTTC
>TRBV27|TRBJ2-2|NA|NA
CASSLSSLSFGELFF
TGTGCCAGCAGTTTGTCCAGCCTTTCTTTCGGGGAGCTGTTTTTT
>TRBV5-4|TRBJ2-2|NA|NA
CASSLDQFGELFF
TGTGCCAGCAGCTTGGACCAATTCGGGGAGCTGTTTTTT
>TRBV2|TRBJ1-4|NA|NA
CASSARGSREKLFF
TGTGCCAGCAGTGCGCGGGGGTCGAGGGAAAAACTGTTTTTT
>TRBV29-1|TRBJ2-3|NA|NA
CSVGTRGTQYF
TGCAGCGTAGGGACGCGAGGTACGCAGTATTTT
>TRBV7-9|TRBJ1-2|NA|NA
CASSREGFLFGYTF
TGTGCCAGCAGTAGGGAGGGCTTCCTATTTGGCTACACCTTC
>TRBV5-1|TRBJ2-5|few|TRBD2
CASSLFASGGYQETQYF
TGCGCCAGCAGCTTGTTTGCTAGCGGGGGGTACCAAGAGACCCAGTACTTC
>TRBV7-2|TRBJ1-2|few|TRBD1
CASSLTTGGLGLGYTF
TGTGCCAGCAGCTTGACGACAGGGGGTTTAGGTCTGGGCTACACCTTC
>TRBV4-1|TRBJ1-6|NA|NA
CASSQDEGGGGSSPLHF
TGCGCCAGCAGCCAAGACGAGGGAGGAGGAGGGTCTTCACCCCTCCACTTT